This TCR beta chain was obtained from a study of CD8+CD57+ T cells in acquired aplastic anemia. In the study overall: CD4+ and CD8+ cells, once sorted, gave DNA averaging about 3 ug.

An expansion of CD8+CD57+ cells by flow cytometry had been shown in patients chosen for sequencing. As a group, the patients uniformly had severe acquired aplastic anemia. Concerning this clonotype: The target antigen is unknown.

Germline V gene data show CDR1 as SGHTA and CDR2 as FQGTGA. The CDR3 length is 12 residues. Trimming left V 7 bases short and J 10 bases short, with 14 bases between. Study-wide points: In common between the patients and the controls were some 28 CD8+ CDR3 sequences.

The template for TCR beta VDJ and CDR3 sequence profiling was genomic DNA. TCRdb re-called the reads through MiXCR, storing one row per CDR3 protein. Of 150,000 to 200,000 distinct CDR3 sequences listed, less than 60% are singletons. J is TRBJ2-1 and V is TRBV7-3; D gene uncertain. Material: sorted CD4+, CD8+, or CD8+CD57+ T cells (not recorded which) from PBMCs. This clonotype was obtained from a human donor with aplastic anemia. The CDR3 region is CASTSAVQEQFF. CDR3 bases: TGTGCCAGCACCTCAGCTGTACAAGAGCAGTTCTTC.